This TCR beta chain comes out of a study of blood T cell repertoires in COVID-19. Study context: From the United States, Italy and Spain came samples of acute and convalescent COVID-19.

Per the study methods: Using reference gene primer amplification, nucleated cell counts were estimated. Assay: immunoSEQ multiplex PCR; the TCRdb copy retains only in-frame clones and omits some. That table is the source of V, J and clone size, and D and trimming were worked out from the DNA. This table holds 430,000 or so clones, roughly 90% found once. The CDR3 length is 14 residues. The germline gives CDR1 SGHRS, CDR2 YFSETQ. Trimming stripped 6 bases from V and 0 bases from J, with 12 bases between. Followed longitudinally, the Seattle patients had been enrolled during active infection. The chain links TRBV5-1 to TRBJ1-1; D not certain. The source material was peripheral blood. The sequence came from a man between 18 and 29 years old with COVID-19, enrolled during active disease. The CDR3 coding sequence is TGCGCCAGCAACGCCGGGGATGTGAACACTGAAGCTTTCTTT. The encoded protein is CASNAGDVNTEAFF.